The 23 T cell receptor beta chains listed next were all sequenced from one sample in a study of blood T cell repertoires in COVID-19. Assay: immunoSEQ multiplex PCR; the TCRdb copy retains only in-frame clones and omits some. Seen here are under 450,000 clones, less than 90% observed once, and the top ten hold approximately 4.7%. The source material was PBMCs or T cells enriched from blood (not recorded which). These receptors came from a woman aged 45 to 65 who had recovered from COVID-19.

This clone appeared a single time. This sequence joins TRBV28 and TRBJ1-1, with TRBD1 matching 7 bases. The V and J ends lost 4 bases and 10 bases, in that order; junction bases with no gene match: 3. The CDR3 is made up of 11 amino acids. In germline, CDR1 is MDHEN, CDR2 SYDVKM. In DNA form, the CDR3 reads TGTGCCAGCAGTTGGAGGGGGCGAGCTTTCTTT. As protein: CASSWRGRAFF.

V and J are TRBV5-1 and TRBJ1-1, with D possibly TRBD1 on 5 matching bases. Germline values: CDR1 SGHRS, CDR2 YFSETQ. CDR3 length: 17 amino acids. Deletions cut 0 bases from V and 0 bases from J, with 15 bases between. CDR3 nucleotide sequence: TGCGCCAGCAGCTTGGGTGGACGCGACAGACTGAACACTGAAGCTTTCTTT. It translates to CASSLGGRDRLNTEAFF. The full variable domain, rest sourced from reference TRBV5-1 and TRBJ1-1, is KAGVTQTPRYLIKTRGQQVTLSCSPISGHRSVSWYQQTPGQGLQFLFEYFSETQRNKGNFPGRFSGRQFSNSRSEMNVSTLELGDSALYLCASSLGGRDRLNTEAFFGQGTRLTVV.

V usage is TRBV7-9 and J usage is TRBJ2-2; possible D gene TRBD2, 5 bases. V lost 5 bases and J lost 4, with 26 bases in between. Germline-derived CDR1 and CDR2 are SEHNR and FQNEAQ (reference sequence). This CDR3 has 19 amino acids. The CDR3 coding sequence is TGTGCCAGCAGCAACCGAGATCGGGGAGTTAATCGTATCACCGGGGAGCTGTTTTTT. Amino acids: CASSNRDRGVNRITGELFF.

The V gene is TRBV30, the J gene TRBJ1-6; 9 bases are shared with TRBD1. The CDR3 length is 15 residues. CDR1 and CDR2 (germline): GTSNPN, SVGIG (reference sequence). Trimming cost V 4 bases and J 11 bases; bases outside gene matches: 12. The CDR3 coding sequence is TGTGCCTGGACCCCCGGGGGGACAGGGAGGCCACCCCTCCACTTT. Translating gives CAWTPGGTGRPPLHF.

The rearrangement links TRBV6-1 to TRBJ2-2; 7 bases match TRBD1. Germline V gene data show CDR1 as MNHNS and CDR2 as SASEGT. The CDR3 sequence is 16 residues long. V gave up 2 bases and J gave up 4 bases; unmatched junction bases: 7. CDR3 in amino acids: CASSEIGGEITGELFF. In DNA form, the CDR3 reads TGTGCCAGCAGTGAAATAGGGGGCGAGATCACCGGGGAGCTGTTTTTT.

The rearrangement links TRBV3-1 (or the pseudogene TRBV3-2) to TRBJ2-7, with a tentative D call TRBD2 (6 bases). The CDR3 runs to 13 residues. Germline V gene lookup returns CDR1 LGHDT and CDR2 YNNKEL (reference sequence). V lost 1 base, J lost 4 bases, and 8 bases lay in between. CDR3 region: CASSQGAGYEQYF. The DNA for the CDR3 is TGTGCCAGCAGCCAAGGGGCGGGATACGAGCAGTACTTC.

The V gene is TRBV11-2, the J gene TRBJ2-3; perhaps TRBD2 as D (5 bases). V was shortened by 3 bases and J by 4 bases, with 8 bases between the two germline ends. The CDR3 runs to 13 residues. CDR1 and CDR2 (germline): SGHAT, FQNNGV. The DNA of the CDR3 is TGTGCCAGCAGCTTGGGAGTTGCAGATACGCAGTATTTT. Translating gives CASSLGVADTQYF.

The chain links TRBV23-1 to TRBJ1-6, with 7 bases lining up with TRBD1. TRBV23-1 falls under the ORF class, with uncertain function. Germline trimming cut 3 bases from V and 3 bases from J; bases unmatched to any gene: 14. The CDR3 is 19 amino acids. As DNA, the CDR3 is TGCGCCAGCAGTCATGTAATCCGGGACAGCTTTTTCTATAATTCACCCCTCCACTTT. Translation gives CASSHVIRDSFFYNSPLHF.

The chain joins TRBV19 to TRBJ1-4; TRBD1 aligns across 9 bases. The junction had 9 bases not matched to a gene; V was cut back by 5 bases and J by 8 bases. Germline CDR1 LNHDA, CDR2 SQIVND (reference sequence). This CDR3 contains 15 residues. The CDR3 spells CASSDTGTGREKLFF. The CDR3 DNA sequence: TGTGCCAGTAGTGACACCGGGACAGGGAGGGAAAAACTGTTTTTT.

This sequence joins TRBV14 and TRBJ1-1; tentatively, D is TRBD1 (6 bases). The CDR3 totals 16 residues. The germline V gene encodes CDR1 SGHDN and CDR2 FVKESK. The ends were cut back, 4 bases at V and 5 bases at J, with 20 bases in the middle. CDR3 in DNA: TGTGCCAGCAGCCCCCAGGTAGGCAGGGGAAGAACTGAAGCTTTCTTT. It specifies CASSPQVGRGRTEAFF. Drawing the rest from reference TRBV14 and TRBJ1-1, the complete variable domain is EAGVTQFPSHSVIEKGQTVTLRCDPISGHDNLYWYRRVMGKEIKFLLHFVKESKQDESGMPNNRFLAERTGGTYSTLKVQPAELEDSGVYFCASSPQVGRGRTEAFFGQGTRLTVV.

The V gene is TRBV9, the J gene TRBJ1-2; 8 bases fit TRBD1. This CDR3 region has 16 residues. Trimming cost V 3 bases and J 0 bases; bases outside gene matches: 7. Germline V gene lookup returns CDR1 SGDLS and CDR2 YYNGEE. The CDR3 coding sequence is TGTGCCAGCAGCGCCTACGGACAGGGAGCTAACTATGGCTACACCTTC. This sequence encodes CASSAYGQGANYGYTF.

A note on this clone: The junction does not match germline at one end; this may be a read error. DNA for the CDR3: TGTGCCAGCAGTTCTCAGGGCCTAGGGCCCACCTACTTT. It encodes CASSSQGLGPTYF. V gene TRBV28 combines with J gene TRBJ1-1, with D perhaps TRBD1 (5 bases). Per the germline V gene, CDR1 is MDHEN and CDR2 is SYDVKM. The CDR3 totals 13 residues. Supplemented by reference TRBV28 and TRBJ1-1, the full variable domain reads DVKVTQSSRYLVKRTGEKVFLECVQDMDHENMFWYRQDPGLGLRLIYFSYDVKMKEKGDIPEGYSVSREKKERFSLILESASTNQTSMYLCASSSQGLGPTYFGQGTRLTVV.

The chain recombines TRBV5-1 with TRBJ2-3; a weak D match, TRBD1 (6 bases). Per the germline V gene, CDR1 is SGHRS and CDR2 is YFSETQ. The ends were cut back, 2 bases at V and 1 base at J, with 11 bases in the middle. The CDR3 totals 15 residues. The CDR3 nucleotides read TGCGCCAGCAGCTTCACGGACAGAGGCACAGATACGCAGTATTTT. This sequence encodes CASSFTDRGTDTQYF.

The chain recombines TRBV10-3 with TRBJ1-2; TRBD1 is a possible D gene (6 bases). The V gene lost 7 bases and the J gene lost 1 base, with 16 bases spanning the gap. CDR1 is ENHRY, CDR2 SYGVKD, per germline. The CDR3 is 15 residues long. CDR3 DNA: TGTGCCATCACGGGGAACAGGGACGGTAACTATGGCTACACCTTC. It encodes CAITGNRDGNYGYTF.

For this clone: Other DNA sequences of this sample code for an identical CDR3. V and J are TRBV12-3 or TRBV12-4 and TRBJ2-7; D perhaps matches TRBD2 (5 bases). Trimming pared 2 bases from V and 1 base from J, leaving 6 bases between. The length of the CDR3 is 13 residues. CDR3 sequence: CASSLSGSYEQYF. The CDR3 nucleotides are TGTGCCAGCAGTTTAAGCGGATCCTACGAGCAGTACTTC.

The V and J genes are TRBV27 and TRBJ1-6; TRBD1 matches 8 bases. Germline CDR1 and CDR2: MNHEY and SMNVEV (reference sequence). Germline trimming cut 3 bases from V and 10 bases from J; bases unmatched to any gene: 11. CDR3 size: 16 residues. Here the CDR3 DNA reads TGTGCCAGCAGTTTTATCCAGGGGGCAAGCTGGTCACCCCTCCACTTT. The encoded protein is CASSFIQGASWSPLHF.

V usage is TRBV3-1 (or the pseudogene TRBV3-2) and J usage is TRBJ1-2; a weak D match, TRBD1 (5 bases). The CDR3 runs 14 residues. Deletions cut 1 base from V and 3 bases from J, with 9 bases between. CDR1 is LGHDT, CDR2 YNNKEL, per germline (reference sequence). DNA of the CDR3: TGTGCCAGCAGCCAAGGTGTAGGGGACTATGGCTACACCTTC. Protein sequence: CASSQGVGDYGYTF.

The gene calls are TRBV24-1 and TRBJ2-3, with 9 bases identical to TRBD2. The CDR3 is 13 amino acids. Trimming removed 7 bases from V and 10 bases from J; junction bases left unmatched: 8. Per the germline V gene, CDR1 is KGHDR and CDR2 is SFDVKD. CDR3 coding DNA: TGTGCCACCAGCATGAGCGGGGGGCAGGCGCAGTATTTT. This sequence encodes CATSMSGGQAQYF.

This clone was seen only once. This chain connects TRBV19 to TRBJ1-1; 7 nucleotides line up with TRBD1. The CDR3 contains 13 residues. Germline lookup yields CDR1 LNHDA and CDR2 SQIVND (reference sequence). The V and J ends lost 9 bases and 5 bases, in that order; junction bases with no gene match: 9. The CDR3 DNA reads as TGTGCCAGCGACGGCAGGGGGAATACTGAAGCTTTCTTT. It yields the protein CASDGRGNTEAFF. The whole variable domain, filled in from reference TRBV19 and TRBJ1-1, reads DGGITQSPKYLFRKEGQNVTLSCEQNLNHDAMYWYRQDPGQGLRLIYYSQIVNDFQKGDIAEGYSVSREKKESFPLTVTSAQKNPTAFYLCASDGRGNTEAFFGQGTRLTVV.

Comments on this clone: This may stem from a read error, because a much larger clone lies one nucleotide away. The chain joins TRBV6-4 to TRBJ1-2; D perhaps matches TRBD1 (5 bases). The CDR3 spans 13 residues. Germline lookup yields CDR1 MRHNA and CDR2 SNTAGT. The V end lost 3 bases, the J end lost 3 bases, and 8 bases lay between the germline ends. The CDR3, as DNA: TGTGCCAGCAGTGAGGGGGGGGACTATGGCTACACCTTC. This gives the protein CASSEGGDYGYTF.

V and J are TRBV7-2 and TRBJ1-2; 9 bases match TRBD1. The germline V gene has CDR1 SGHTA and CDR2 FQGNSA. This CDR3 region has 13 residues. V shed 2 bases and J 10 bases; nucleotides not matched to a gene: 5. The CDR3 reads CASSLLGQGDYTF. CDR3 in DNA: TGTGCCAGCAGCTTACTGGGACAGGGAGACTACACCTTC.

The CDR3 protein is CASSADRVSTEAFF. In DNA, the CDR3 is TGTGCCAGCAGCGCTGACAGAGTATCCACTGAAGCTTTCTTT. The V call is TRBV7-2, the J call TRBJ1-1, with a possible D match to TRBD1 (5 bases). The CDR3 runs 14 residues. Trimming stripped 5 bases from V and 4 bases from J, with 14 bases between. Germline-derived CDR1 and CDR2 are SGHTA and FQGNSA.

This clone has only a few counts. Other nucleotide sequences from this sample produce the same CDR3. The chain carries TRBV3-1 (or the pseudogene TRBV3-2) and TRBJ1-5, with 7 bases identical to TRBD1. V was pared by 1 base and J by 4 bases, with 1 base of the junction left unmatched. Germline values: CDR1 LGHDT, CDR2 YNNKEL (reference sequence). This CDR3 has 14 amino acids. CDR3 DNA sequence: TGTGCCAGCAGCCAAGTACAGGGGAATCAGCCCCAGCATTTT. Amino acid sequence: CASSQVQGNQPQHF.